This passage covers 29 T cell receptor beta chains from one sample sequenced in a study of cytomegalovirus exposure and HLA in healthy donors. Primers included in the PCR were 60 Vbeta and 13 Jbeta primers. Here immunoSEQ multiplex PCR was the method, and the copy in TCRdb shows in-frame clones only, minus some. Here the sample spans approximately 190,000 clones, about 84% being singletons. Sequenced sample: PBMCs. The origin of the receptors is a woman between 25 and 40 years old in good health and CMV-seropositive.

This clone showed up just a few times. The chain uses TRBV7-6 and TRBJ1-1, with TRBD1 matching over 7 bases. The CDR3 is made up of 14 amino acids. Germline values: CDR1 SGHVS, CDR2 FNYEAQ. V shed 5 bases and J 1 base; nucleotides not matched to a gene: 4. Here the CDR3 reads CASSTGTANTEAFF. The CDR3 DNA follows: TGTGCCAGCAGCACCGGGACAGCGAACACTGAAGCTTTCTTT.

In DNA form, the CDR3 reads TGCGCCAGCAGCTTTCGCCCTCACGAGAGGTATGGCTACACCTTC. It yields the protein CASSFRPHERYGYTF. The chain recombines TRBV5-1 with TRBJ1-2; D is unclear. CDR3 length: 15 residues. Between the trimmed V and J ends, which lost 2 bases and 5 bases, there was a span of 16 bases. CDR1 and CDR2 (germline): SGHRS, YFSETQ.

The gene calls are TRBV4-2 and TRBJ2-4, with 8 bases that match TRBD1. The CDR3 runs 15 residues. V dropped 4 bases and J dropped 6; count of bases not matched to a gene: 8. Germline V gene data show CDR1 as LGHNA and CDR2 as YNFKEQ. Here the CDR3 DNA reads TGTGCCAGCAGCCGTGGACAGGGAGAAGGAAACATTCAGTACTTC. It yields the protein CASSRGQGEGNIQYF.

This clone came up a few times. The V gene is TRBV30, the J gene TRBJ2-5, with a weak D call TRBD2 (7 bases). Trimming took off 1 base at V and 3 bases at J, with 12 bases between the two ends. CDR1 and CDR2 (germline): GTSNPN, SVGIG (reference sequence). The CDR3 extends over 14 amino acids. The CDR3 protein is CAWSGGGGKETQYF. CDR3 DNA sequence: TGTGCCTGGAGTGGAGGGGGGGGGAAAGAGACCCAGTACTTC.

This chain uses TRBV5-6 with TRBJ1-1; D ambiguous. Per the germline V gene, CDR1 is SGHDT and CDR2 is YYEEEE. The CDR3 totals 15 residues. V shed 0 bases and J shed 1 base, with 10 bases lying between them. The DNA for the CDR3 is TGTGCCAGCAGCTTGGTCGGTCGGGAGAACACTGAAGCTTTCTTT. Its protein product is CASSLVGRENTEAFF.

The chain couples TRBV7-2 to TRBJ2-1, with D perhaps TRBD2 (5 bases). Germline CDR1 reads SGHTA; CDR2 reads FQGNSA. CDR3 length: 15 residues. V lost 0 bases to trimming and J lost 2 bases, with 8 bases between them. The CDR3 loop is CASSLAVATYNEQFF. The CDR3 DNA sequence: TGTGCCAGCAGCTTAGCGGTAGCGACCTACAATGAGCAGTTCTTC.

The rearrangement uses TRBV5-1 and TRBJ2-7; the match to TRBD2 covers 14 bases. Germline CDR1 is SGHRS and CDR2 is YFSETQ. With V trimmed by 4 bases and J by 7 bases, 16 bases remained unmatched. This CDR3 contains 18 residues. The CDR3 nucleotides read TGCGCCAGCAGCATATCCGGGACTAGCGGGAGCCCGTCGGGTGAGCAGTACTTC. Its protein is CASSISGTSGSPSGEQYF.

The CDR3 nucleotides read TGTGCCAGCAGCGAAGACCAGGGCCCAGATACGCAGTATTTT. Translation gives CASSEDQGPDTQYF. The V and J genes are TRBV9 and TRBJ2-3, with TRBD1 as a possible D gene (5 bases). Germline loops: CDR1 SGDLS, CDR2 YYNGEE. The CDR3 has 14 residues. Trimming cost V 3 bases and J 4 bases, with 12 bases left between them.

The chain couples TRBV5-1 to TRBJ2-7; 9 bases agree with TRBD2. Germline V gene lookup returns CDR1 SGHRS and CDR2 YFSETQ. The V and J ends lost 1 base and 6 bases, in that order; junction bases with no gene match: 11. The CDR3 contains 16 residues. CDR3 region: CASSLSPSGVAGEQYF. The CDR3 DNA sequence: TGCGCCAGCAGCTTGTCCCCTAGCGGGGTTGCCGGCGAGCAGTACTTC.

V is TRBV11-2 and J is TRBJ2-2; TRBD1 aligns across 8 bases. The CDR3 runs to 16 residues. V was clipped by 1 base and J by 4 bases; unmatched bases: 5. Germline CDR1 SGHAT, CDR2 FQNNGV. CDR3 sequence reads: CASSLGSGGFTGELFF. The CDR3 DNA reads as TGTGCCAGCAGCTTAGGCTCAGGGGGCTTCACCGGGGAGCTGTTTTTT.

The V gene is TRBV6-5, the J gene TRBJ2-7; 14 bases map to TRBD2. Per germline, CDR1 MNHEY and CDR2 SVGAGI. Germline trimming cut 4 bases from V and 3 bases from J; bases unmatched to any gene: 5. The CDR3 loop spans 16 amino acids. CDR3 bases: TGTGCCAGCAGTTCCTCCGGGACTAGCGGGAGCTACGAGCAGTACTTC. Translating it yields CASSSSGTSGSYEQYF.

V and J are TRBV30 and TRBJ2-7; 11 bases are shared with TRBD2. Germline V lookup: CDR1 GTSNPN, CDR2 SVGIG (reference sequence). This CDR3 is 15 amino acids long. V shed 6 bases and J 6 bases; nucleotides not matched to a gene: 13. The CDR3 nucleotides read TGTGCCTGCGACCGCCCGGGACTAGCGGTAGGCGAGCAGTACTTC. Amino acids: CACDRPGLAVGEQYF. The full variable domain, completed using reference TRBV30 and TRBJ2-7, is SQTIHQWPATLVQPVGSPLSLECTVEGTSNPNLYWYRQAAGRGLQLLFYSVGIGQISSEVPQNLSASRPQDRQFILSSKKLLLSDSGFYLCACDRPGLAVGEQYFGPGTRLTVT.

The J gene is TRBJ1-3, the V gene TRBV18; D remains unclear. The V and J ends lost 6 bases and 0 bases respectively, with 9 bases between them. Germline lookup yields CDR1 KGHSH and CDR2 LQKENI. This CDR3 spans 14 amino acids. The CDR3 region has the DNA TGTGCCAGCTCCTACGGGAGCTCTGGAAACACCATATATTTT. Its translation is CASSYGSSGNTIYF.

As regards this clone: Distinct nucleotide sequences in the sample also encode this CDR3. This sequence joins TRBV2 and TRBJ2-7, with no clear D. The CDR3 covers 11 residues. Between the trimmed V and J ends, which lost 6 bases and 3 bases, there was a span of 6 bases. Per germline, CDR1 SNHLY and CDR2 FYNNEI. CDR3 in amino acids: CASSLYYEQYF. CDR3 DNA: TGTGCCAGCAGCCTCTACTACGAGCAGTACTTC.

The chain combines TRBV28 with TRBJ1-3, with 8 positions matching TRBD1. This CDR3 has 15 amino acids. V trimming: 2 bases; J trimming: 4 bases; junction bases outside the gene matches: 4. The germline gives CDR1 MDHEN, CDR2 SYDVKM. The CDR3 nucleotides are TGTGCCAGCAGTTTACATGCAGGGGGCGGAAACACCATATATTTT. Its protein is CASSLHAGGGNTIYF.

The chain joins TRBV28 to TRBJ1-3; D is perhaps TRBD1 (6 bases). This CDR3 has 16 amino acids. CDR1 and CDR2 (germline): MDHEN, SYDVKM. Trimming took off 5 bases at V and 3 bases at J, with 17 bases between the two ends. CDR3 bases: TGTGCCAGCAGTCCCGCCCGATGGGGGCATGGAAACACCATATATTTT. Translation gives CASSPARWGHGNTIYF.

The table lists this clone with a few counts. Other DNA sequences in this specimen translate into the identical CDR3. The chain links TRBV5-6 to TRBJ1-1; D is perhaps TRBD1 (5 bases). The CDR3 consists of 12 residues. The V gene's germline CDR1 is SGHDT and CDR2 YYEEEE. Trimming cost V 3 bases and J 3 bases, with 6 bases left between them. CDR3 in DNA: TGTGCCAGCAGCTGGGGGGACACTGAAGCTTTCTTT. As protein: CASSWGDTEAFF. Full variable domain (missing parts from reference TRBV5-6 and TRBJ1-1): DAGVTQSPTHLIKTRGQQVTLRCSPKSGHDTVSWYQQALGQGPQFIFQYYEEEERQRGNFPDRFSGHQFPNYSSELNVNALLLGDSALYLCASSWGDTEAFFGQGTRLTVV.

The gene calls are TRBV7-9 and TRBJ1-4; D not resolved. V lost 0 bases and J lost 8, with 10 bases in between. The CDR3 covers 14 residues. From germline, CDR1 is SEHNR and CDR2 FQNEAQ (reference sequence). The CDR3 spells CASSLAGSGEKLFF. In DNA form, the CDR3 reads TGTGCCAGCAGCTTAGCGGGGTCGGGGGAAAAACTGTTTTTT.

CDR3 in amino acids: CASSTGTGGTEAFF. The CDR3 nucleotides read TGTGCCAGCAGCACCGGGACAGGGGGCACTGAAGCTTTCTTT. The J gene is TRBJ1-1, the V gene TRBV6-5; 11 nucleotides agree with TRBD1. After removal of 6 bases from V and 4 bases from J, the junction contained 4 bases not matched to a gene. This CDR3 region has 14 residues. Germline values: CDR1 MNHEY, CDR2 SVGAGI.

The genes are TRBV7-9 and TRBJ2-3; 7 positions agree with TRBD2. CDR1 SEHNR and CDR2 FQNEAQ come from the germline V gene (reference sequence). J was trimmed by 10 bases and V by 1 base; bases with no gene match: 20. This CDR3 is built from 18 residues. DNA of the CDR3: TGTGCCAGCAGCTTAGACGAGGAGCGGGGTCTCGCCGGGGGTCCGCAGTATTTT. It is translated as CASSLDEERGLAGGPQYF.

This clone has only one observation. The CDR3 nucleotides read TGCGCCAGCAAAATGACAGGGGACACCGGGGAGCTGTTTTTT. Amino acid sequence: CASKMTGDTGELFF. The chain recombines TRBV5-1 with TRBJ2-2, with 8 positions matching TRBD1. Germline-derived CDR1 and CDR2 are SGHRS and YFSETQ. Germline trimming cut 6 bases from V and 3 bases from J; bases unmatched to any gene: 4. The CDR3 has 14 amino acids.

The rearrangement links TRBV27 to TRBJ2-7, with 7 nucleotides matching TRBD1. The CDR3 runs 13 residues. Germline lookup yields CDR1 MNHEY and CDR2 SMNVEV (reference sequence). V dropped 6 bases and J dropped 3; count of bases not matched to a gene: 5. Here the CDR3 reads CASSQGQSYEQYF. The CDR3 nucleotides are TGTGCCAGCAGCCAGGGACAGAGCTACGAGCAGTACTTC.

The chain uses TRBV5-6 and TRBJ2-1; tentatively, D is TRBD2 (6 bases). Trimming pared 2 bases from V and 8 bases from J, leaving 11 bases between. The CDR3 length is 13 residues. The germline gives CDR1 SGHDT, CDR2 YYEEEE. This CDR3 reads CASSLGGNYEQFF. The CDR3 nucleotides read TGTGCCAGCAGCTTAGGAGGGAACTATGAGCAGTTCTTC.

This chain connects TRBV4-2 to TRBJ1-5; D might be TRBD1 (5 bases). Germline values: CDR1 LGHNA, CDR2 YNFKEQ. There are 18 residues in the CDR3. Between the trimmed V and J ends, which lost 0 bases and 3 bases, there was a span of 18 bases. The DNA for the CDR3 is TGTGCCAGCAGCCAAGATGCGCAGGGCGCTCTAGACAATCAGCCCCAGCATTTT. Protein: CASSQDAQGALDNQPQHF.

The chain carries TRBV28 and TRBJ2-7; 8 bases fit TRBD2. The CDR3 length is 14 residues. In germline, CDR1 is MDHEN, CDR2 SYDVKM. Trimming at V came to 5 bases and at J to 6 bases, leaving 9 bases not matched to a gene. Here the CDR3 reads CASSPPGLVLEQYF. As DNA, the CDR3 is TGTGCCAGCAGTCCTCCGGGACTAGTCCTCGAGCAGTACTTC.

The sample holds a few counts of this clone. The chain recombines TRBV4-1 with TRBJ1-2; TRBD1 is a possible D gene (6 bases). Trimming stripped 4 bases from V and 4 bases from J, with 19 bases between. The CDR3 length is 16 residues. Germline CDR1 MGHRA, CDR2 YSYEKL. The CDR3 loop is CASSPPGGGRGYGYTF. CDR3 nucleotide sequence: TGCGCCAGCAGCCCCCCAGGCGGGGGGCGCGGCTATGGCTACACCTTC.

V usage is TRBV7-9 and J usage is TRBJ1-6; a weak D match, TRBD1 (6 bases). The V gene's germline CDR1 is SEHNR and CDR2 FQNEAQ (reference sequence). The germline V and J ends were trimmed by 3 bases and 7 bases, with 10 bases remaining between them. This CDR3 has 14 residues. CDR3 DNA sequence: TGTGCCAGCAGCTTGTCAGGGGCGAATTCACCCCTCCACTTT. It specifies CASSLSGANSPLHF.

The chain carries TRBV7-2 and TRBJ2-2; D gene uncertain. V was clipped by 1 base and J by 0 bases, with 3 bases between them. The CDR3 has 14 residues. CDR1 and CDR2 from the germline V gene are SGHTA and FQGNSA. DNA for the CDR3: TGTGCCAGCAGCTTAGAGCCGAACACCGGGGAGCTGTTTTTT. Translating it yields CASSLEPNTGELFF.

This clone was seen once. The chain's CDR3 is CASSRPGVRTGELFF. CDR3 nucleotide sequence: TGCGCCAGCAGCCGACCAGGGGTACGAACCGGGGAGCTGTTTTTT. The chain recombines TRBV4-1 with TRBJ2-2; D perhaps matches TRBD1 (6 bases). CDR3 size: 15 residues. The V gene's germline CDR1 is MGHRA and CDR2 YSYEKL. V lost 4 bases and J lost 5, with 14 bases in between.